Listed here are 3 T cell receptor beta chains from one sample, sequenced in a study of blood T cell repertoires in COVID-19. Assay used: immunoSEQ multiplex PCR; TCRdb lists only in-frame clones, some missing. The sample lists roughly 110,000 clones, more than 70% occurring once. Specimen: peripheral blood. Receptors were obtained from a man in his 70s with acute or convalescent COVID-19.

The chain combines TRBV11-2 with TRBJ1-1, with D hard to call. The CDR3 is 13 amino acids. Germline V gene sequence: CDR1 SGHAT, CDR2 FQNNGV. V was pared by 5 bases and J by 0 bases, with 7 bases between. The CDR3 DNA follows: TGTGCCAGCAGCAGAACAGTGAACACTGAAGCTTTCTTT. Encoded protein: CASSRTVNTEAFF.

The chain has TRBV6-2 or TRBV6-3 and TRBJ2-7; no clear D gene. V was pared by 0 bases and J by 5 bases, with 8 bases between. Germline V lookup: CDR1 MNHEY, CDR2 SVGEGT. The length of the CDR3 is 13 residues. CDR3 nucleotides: TGTGCCAGCAGTTACTCGCTTGGGCACGAGCAGTACTTC. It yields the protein CASSYSLGHEQYF.

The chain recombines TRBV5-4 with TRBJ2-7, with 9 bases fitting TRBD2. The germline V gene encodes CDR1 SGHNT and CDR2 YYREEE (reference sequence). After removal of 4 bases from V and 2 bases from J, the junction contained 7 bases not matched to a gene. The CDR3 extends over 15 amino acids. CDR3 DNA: TGTGCCAGCAGCGGCGGGACTAGCCGTACCTACGAGCAGTACTTC. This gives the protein CASSGGTSRTYEQYF.